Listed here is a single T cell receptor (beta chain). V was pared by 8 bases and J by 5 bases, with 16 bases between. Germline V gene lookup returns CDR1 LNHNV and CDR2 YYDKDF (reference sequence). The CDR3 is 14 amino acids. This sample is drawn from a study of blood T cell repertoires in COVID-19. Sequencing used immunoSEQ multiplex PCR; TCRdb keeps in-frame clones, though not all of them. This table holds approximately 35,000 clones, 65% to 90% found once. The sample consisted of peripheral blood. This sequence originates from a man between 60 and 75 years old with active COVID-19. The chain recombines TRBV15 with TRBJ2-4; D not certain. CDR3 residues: CATGSRKGENIQYF. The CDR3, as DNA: TGTGCCACCGGTAGCCGGAAAGGAGAAAACATTCAGTACTTC.